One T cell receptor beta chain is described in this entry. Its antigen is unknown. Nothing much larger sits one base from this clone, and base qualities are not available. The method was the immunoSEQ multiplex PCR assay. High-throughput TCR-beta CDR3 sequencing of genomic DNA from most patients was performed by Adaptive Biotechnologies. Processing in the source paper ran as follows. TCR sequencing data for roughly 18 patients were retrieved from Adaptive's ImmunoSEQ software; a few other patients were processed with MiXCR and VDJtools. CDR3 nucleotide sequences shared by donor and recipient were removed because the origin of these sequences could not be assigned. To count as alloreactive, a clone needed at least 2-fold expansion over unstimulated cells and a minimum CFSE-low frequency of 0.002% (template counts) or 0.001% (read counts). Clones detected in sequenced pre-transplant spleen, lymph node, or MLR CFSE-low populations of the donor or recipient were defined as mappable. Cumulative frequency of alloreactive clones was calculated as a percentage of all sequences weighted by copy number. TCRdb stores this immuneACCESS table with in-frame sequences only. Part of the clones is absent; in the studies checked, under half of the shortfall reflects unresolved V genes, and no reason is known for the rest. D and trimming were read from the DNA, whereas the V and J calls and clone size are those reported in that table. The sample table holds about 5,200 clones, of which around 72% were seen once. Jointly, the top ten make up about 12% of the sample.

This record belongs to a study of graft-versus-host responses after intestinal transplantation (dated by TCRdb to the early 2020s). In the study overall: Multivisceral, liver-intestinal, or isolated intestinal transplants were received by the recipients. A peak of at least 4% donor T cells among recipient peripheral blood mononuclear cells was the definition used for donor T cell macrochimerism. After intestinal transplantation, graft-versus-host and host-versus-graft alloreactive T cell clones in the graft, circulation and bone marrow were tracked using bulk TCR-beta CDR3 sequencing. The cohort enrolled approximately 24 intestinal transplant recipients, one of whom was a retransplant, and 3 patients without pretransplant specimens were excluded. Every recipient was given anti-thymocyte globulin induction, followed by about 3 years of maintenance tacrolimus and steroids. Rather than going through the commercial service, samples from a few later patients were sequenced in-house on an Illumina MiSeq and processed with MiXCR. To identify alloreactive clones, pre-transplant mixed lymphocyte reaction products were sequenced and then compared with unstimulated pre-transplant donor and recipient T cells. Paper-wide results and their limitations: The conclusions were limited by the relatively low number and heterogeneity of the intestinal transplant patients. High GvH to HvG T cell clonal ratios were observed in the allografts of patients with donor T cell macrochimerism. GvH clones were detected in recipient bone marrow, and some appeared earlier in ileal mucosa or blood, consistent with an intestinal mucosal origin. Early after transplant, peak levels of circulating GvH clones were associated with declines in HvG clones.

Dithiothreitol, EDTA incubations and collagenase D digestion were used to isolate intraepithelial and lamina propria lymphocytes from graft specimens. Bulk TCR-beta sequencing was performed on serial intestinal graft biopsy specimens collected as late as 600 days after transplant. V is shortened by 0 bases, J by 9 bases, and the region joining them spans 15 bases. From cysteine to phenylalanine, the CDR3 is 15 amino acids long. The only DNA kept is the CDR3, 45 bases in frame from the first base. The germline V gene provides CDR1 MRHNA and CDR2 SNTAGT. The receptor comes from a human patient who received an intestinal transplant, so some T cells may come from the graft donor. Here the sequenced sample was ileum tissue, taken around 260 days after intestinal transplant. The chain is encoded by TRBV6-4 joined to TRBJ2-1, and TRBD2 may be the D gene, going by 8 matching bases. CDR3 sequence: CASSDSGGSGSEQFF. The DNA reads TGTGCCAGCAGTGACTCAGGGGGCAGCGGGAGTGAGCAGTTCTTC.